This TCR beta chain was retrieved from a study of a mutant IDH1 vaccine in newly diagnosed glioma (dated by TCRdb to the early 2020s). Concerning the study at large: Eight vaccinations were administered to patients in weeks 1, 3, 5, 7, 11, 15, 19 and 23, corresponding to visits V03 through V10. Vaccination was initiated 4-6 weeks after radiotherapy alone, or concurrently with temozolomide cycles in the chemotherapy-containing groups. Of the approximately 29 treated patients, around 60% were male and about 40% were female, and a mean age of roughly 37 years was recorded. Before enrollment, most patients had been given radiochemotherapy with temozolomide as standard therapy, while the rest had received either radiotherapy alone or temozolomide alone. Six visits were used for peripheral blood collection: V03 (baseline), V05, V07, V10, V12 and V13. For exploratory analyses, about 25 treated patients had longitudinal TCRB deep sequencing done wherever samples were available. On the study overall, not on this receptor specifically: Pseudoprogression seemed to be unrelated to changes in the top peripheral T cell clonotypes found by TCRB sequencing. PBMC samples for TCRB deep sequencing were selected based on availability. Immune responses induced by the vaccine were seen in over 90% of patients across multiple MHC alleles. According to the authors, sample limitations meant that analyses of patient blood samples could not be reproduced.

Libraries were made using the immunoSEQ multiplex PCR assay. Following the manufacturer's protocol, the hsTCRB Kit was used to amplify rearranged TCR beta chain sequences. TCRB libraries were sequenced on an Illumina MiSeq. The paper's data handling went like this. Demultiplexing, trimming and gene mapping were performed with the kit vendor's proprietary platform. The table was pulled from immuneACCESS by TCRdb, which kept in-frame rearrangements only. Such tables lose some clones; where checked, under half of the loss comes from unresolved V genes, and the rest has no known cause. That table supplies the V and J calls and clone size; D and trimming were determined from the DNA. In this sample the table shows 56,000 or so clones, roughly 78% of which occur a single time. The ten top clones hold about 1.8% of the sample. About this clone itself: There is no known antigen for this receptor. Nothing much larger sits one base from this clone, and base qualities are not available.

Reading from cysteine to phenylalanine, the CDR3 counts 14 amino acids. Only the CDR3 part of the read is kept: 42 bases, read in frame from the first base. V is reduced by 5 bases and J by 5 bases, leaving a spacing of 15 bases between them. From the germline V gene, CDR1 is SQVTM and CDR2 is ANQGSEA. In light of the paper, this sample's time point label describes: week 5, during vaccination. A 20-mer mutant IDH1 peptide at 300 micrograms in Montanide made up each vaccine dose, which was injected subcutaneously together with topical imiquimod. All donors had newly diagnosed IDH1-mutant astrocytomas of WHO grade 3 or 4 that showed loss of nuclear ATRX. The samples were drawn from NOA16, a multicentre, single-arm, open-label phase I trial in Germany that tested a mutant IDH1 peptide vaccine in humans for the first time. The DNeasy Blood and Tissue Kit was used to extract genomic DNA from EDTA blood for TCRB sequencing.

The sequence came from a woman in her forties with glioma. This chain is built from TRBV29-1 and TRBJ2-2; the D gene is possibly TRBD2, with 7 bases matching. This sample comprised PBMCs, obtained from a glioma patient whose treatment included an IDH1 peptide vaccine. The base sequence is TGCAGCGTTCTGGCGGGGGCACGGACCGGGGAGCTGTTTTTT. Its protein reads: CSVLAGARTGELFF.